This passage covers 9 T cell receptor beta chains from one sample sequenced in a study of T cell responses to AZD1222 COVID-19 vaccine. Sequencing used immunoSEQ multiplex PCR; TCRdb keeps in-frame clones, though not all of them. This sample carries 110,000 or so clones, around 89% of them seen once, and the ten largest clones take approximately 6.5%. The material sequenced was peripheral blood, taken 28 days after the second AZD1222 dose. The origin of the receptors is an adult who received the AZD1222 COVID-19 vaccine.

The rearrangement links TRBV18 to TRBJ1-6; maybe TRBD1 (6 bases). Germline V gene lookup returns CDR1 KGHSH and CDR2 LQKENI. With 5 bases removed from V and 6 bases from J, the gap between germline ends came to 11 bases. This CDR3 spans 14 amino acids. The CDR3 reads CASSETGINSPLHF. CDR3 nucleotide sequence: TGTGCCAGCTCAGAAACAGGGATTAATTCACCCCTCCACTTT.

This chain uses TRBV6-4 with TRBJ1-2; TRBD1 aligns across 9 bases. Germline-derived CDR1 and CDR2 are MRHNA and SNTAGT. V lost 5 bases to trimming and J lost 5 bases; unmatched junction nucleotides: 3. This CDR3 spans 13 amino acids. The CDR3 sequence is CASSRDRGYGYTF. CDR3 in DNA: TGTGCCAGCAGTAGAGACAGGGGGTATGGCTACACCTTC.

The rearrangement joins TRBV2 to TRBJ2-1, with 8 bases fitting TRBD2. The V segment lost 6 bases and the J segment 7 bases; nucleotides outside the gene matches: 5. CDR1 SNHLY and CDR2 FYNNEI come from the germline V gene. CDR3 length: 13 amino acids. CDR3 nucleotide sequence: TGTGCCAGCAGCGGACCGGGGGGGAATGAGCAGTTCTTC. This codes for CASSGPGGNEQFF.

J is TRBJ2-3 and V is TRBV9; D is possibly TRBD1 or TRBD2 (7 bases each). In germline, CDR1 is SGDLS, CDR2 YYNGEE. Trimming pared 2 bases from V and 2 bases from J, leaving 15 bases between. CDR3 length equals 16 residues. CDR3 nucleotide sequence: TGTGCCAGCAGCGTGGGGGGGACAGTATTCACAGATACGCAGTATTTT. This translates into CASSVGGTVFTDTQYF.

This chain joins TRBV27 and TRBJ1-6; D may be TRBD1 (6 bases). The CDR3 is 15 amino acids. From germline, CDR1 is MNHEY and CDR2 SMNVEV (reference sequence). V was cut by 4 bases and J by 7 bases, with 14 bases left in between. CDR3 coding DNA: TGTGCCAGCAGTTATCTGGGGGCAGAAAATTCACCCCTCCACTTT. Translated, it gives CASSYLGAENSPLHF.

J is TRBJ1-4 and V is TRBV6-4, with D unresolved. The CDR3 covers 17 residues. Germline V gene data show CDR1 as MRHNA and CDR2 as SNTAGT. Trimming took off 3 bases at V and 3 bases at J, with 17 bases between the two ends. The CDR3 sequence: CASSDRPPLGANEKLFF. The CDR3 nucleotides read TGTGCCAGCAGTGATAGGCCCCCTTTGGGAGCTAATGAAAAACTGTTTTTT.

The chain carries TRBV24-1 and TRBJ2-5; D is uncertain. Germline V lookup: CDR1 KGHDR, CDR2 SFDVKD. Trimming stripped 5 bases from V and 9 bases from J, with 18 bases between. This CDR3 is 14 amino acids long. CDR3: CATSGNWAEAPQYF. In nucleotides, the CDR3 is TGTGCCACCAGTGGCAACTGGGCTGAAGCGCCCCAGTACTTC.

The rearrangement uses TRBV9 and TRBJ2-1; D could derive from TRBD1 or TRBD2 (5 bases each). The CDR3 totals 14 residues. Germline CDR1 is SGDLS and CDR2 is YYNGEE. The V gene lost 4 bases and the J gene lost 7 bases, with 15 bases spanning the gap. The CDR3 sequence: CASSYFPEGNEQFF. CDR3 nucleotide sequence: TGTGCCAGCAGCTACTTCCCCGAGGGGAATGAGCAGTTCTTC.

The chain uses TRBV5-4 and TRBJ2-3, with TRBD2 matching over 15 bases. The CDR3 consists of 17 residues. CDR1 and CDR2 (germline): SGHNT, YYREEE (reference sequence). V lost 4 bases, J lost 6 bases, and 9 bases stayed unmatched. CDR3 DNA: TGTGCCAGCAGCGTAACCGGGACTAGCGGGGGGCCCGATACGCAGTATTTT. This translates into CASSVTGTSGGPDTQYF.